These 3 T cell receptor beta chains were all obtained from the same sample, sequenced in a study of cytomegalovirus exposure and HLA in healthy donors. Amplification used 60 Vbeta primers and 13 Jbeta primers. Generated by immunoSEQ multiplex PCR, the TCRdb table keeps only in-frame clones and is missing some. The data contain over 60,000 clones, 60% to 75% of them seen just once; the ten biggest clones take up approximately 15%. Sequences were obtained from PBMCs. These receptors came from a male donor in good health and CMV-seropositive.

The genes are TRBV6-1 and TRBJ2-1, with 12 positions matching TRBD2. CDR3 length: 16 residues. Per the germline V gene, CDR1 is MNHNS and CDR2 is SASEGT. With 2 bases clipped from V and 9 bases from J, the junction kept 8 bases outside the gene matches. The CDR3 is CASSERLAGGQSEQFF. The CDR3, as DNA: TGTGCCAGCAGTGAAAGGCTAGCGGGGGGGCAGAGTGAGCAGTTCTTC.

V usage is TRBV18 and J usage is TRBJ2-7; D remains unclear. V lost 2 bases and J 1 base, leaving 9 bases between the germline ends. The CDR3 has 14 residues. CDR1 and CDR2 (germline): KGHSH, LQKENI. The DNA of the CDR3 is TGTGCCAGCTCACCAGAAGGAGAATCCTACGAGCAGTACTTC. Translated, it gives CASSPEGESYEQYF. The variable domain in full, with the rest retrieved from reference TRBV18 and TRBJ2-7, is NAGVMQNPRHLVRRRGQEARLRCSPMKGHSHVYWYRQLPEEGLKFMVYLQKENIIDESGMPKERFSAEFPKEGPSILRIQQVVRGDSAAYFCASSPEGESYEQYFGPGTRLTVT.

The V gene is TRBV5-7, the J gene TRBJ2-7; 10 bases line up with TRBD1. TRBV5-7 is an ORF, with its function uncertain. V lost 4 bases and J lost 3; bases outside the gene matches: 4. The CDR3 length is 14 residues. CDR3 loop: CASSGGQGRYEQYF. The CDR3 DNA is TGTGCCAGCAGCGGGGGACAGGGGCGCTACGAGCAGTACTTC.